The entry below describes one T cell receptor (beta chain). Trimming shortened V by 4 bases and J by 0 bases, and 15 bases separated the two germline ends. CDR1 LGHDT and CDR2 YNNKEL come from the germline V gene (reference sequence). The CDR3 contains 17 residues. TCRdb re-analysed the RT-PCR reads in MiXCR, keeping a single row per CDR3 protein. This sample yields about 570,000 distinct CDR3 sequences, of which around 10% are seen a single time; 11% belongs to the top ten. The data stem from a study of response to subunit inactivated influenza vaccine. These data are also associated with another study on T cells expressing NK-cell markers. That source notes: With UMIs, 5'RACE template switching was used to make TCR beta cDNA. Seropositivity for HCMV was found in most of the eight sequenced donors, with one seronegative. In about six donors, dominant NKG2C+ clonotypes were roughly 1.0-8% of CD8+ T cells. Clarity on HCMV specificity was lacking for the expanded NKG2C+ T cell clones.

The sequencing here drew on PBMCs from blood, taken on the day of vaccination. The chain combines TRBV3-1 with TRBJ2-2; D might be TRBD2 (6 bases). The sequence derives from a man in his fifties or sixties who received an inactivated influenza vaccine. The CDR3 DNA follows: TGTGCCAGCAGCCCTTGGGGCGGGGTAGCGAACACCGGGGAGCTGTTTTTT. It codes for CASSPWGGVANTGELFF.